One TCR beta chain is described in this entry. This clonotype occurred a few times. It lacks a known antigen. No per-base quality is available; no much larger clone lies one base away. Sequences SGHDN (CDR1) and FVKESK (CDR2) are obtained from the germline V gene. The CDR3 holds 18 amino acids from the cysteine to the phenylalanine. Only the CDR3 region is kept as DNA, spanning 54 bases read in frame from base 1. V loses 1 base at its end and J loses 6 bases; junction bases beyond the gene matches: 8. The axillary draining lymph nodes of breast cancer patients were the source of the lymph node samples. These data originate in a study of breast tumors, draining lymph nodes, adjacent tissues (dated by TCRdb to 2016 to 2018). For the wider study: In breast cancer patients, the study compared the TCR beta repertoires of tumor, adjacent nontumor tissue and axillary lymph nodes. In human breast cancer, the study set out to assess how tumor, surrounding tissue and draining lymph node repertoires relate to one another and whether T cells might be exchanged between them.

Reads for this sample came from an Illumina HiSeq 2000. Multiplex PCR amplification was used to build the TCR beta chain libraries. High-throughput sequencing was used to analyze the amplified TCR beta chain products. The public reads were run again by TCRdb, first through fastp at Q25 and then through MiXCR, and only productive beta chains were kept. Every distinct CDR3 protein forms one entry, paired with its most common genes and DNA. A total of some 120,000 distinct CDR3 sequences appear in this sample, just under 20% of them only once. The ten biggest clones cover roughly 3.5% of the sample. Study-wide findings and limitations: Tumor T-cell repertoires showed less diversity than lymph node repertoires and more diversity than nontumor tissue repertoires, and tumor T-cell repertoires showed preferential V and J gene usage. The data were judged consistent with most tumor T cells deriving from the lymph node and then expanding within tumor tissue. The conclusion that tumor T cells originate in lymph nodes was framed as consistent with a hypothesis rather than directly demonstrated. In luminal-like breast cancer, tumor and nontumor tissue repertoires resembled each other significantly more than in basal-like breast cancer.

The sequence came from a female donor with breast cancer. Some clones in this sample may be carry-over from other donors' samples. The specimen was axillary lymph node tissue. The sequence is built from TRBV14 and TRBJ2-1, with TRBD2 identical over 14 junction bases. The CDR3 region reads CASSQVDGTSGRPNEQFF. The bases read TGTGCCAGCAGCCAAGTTGACGGGACTAGCGGGAGACCCAATGAGCAGTTCTTC.